This passage covers 9 T cell receptor beta chains from one sample sequenced in a study of T cell responses to AZD1222 COVID-19 vaccine. Only in-frame clones appear in the TCRdb table, and some are missing; sequencing was by immunoSEQ multiplex PCR. Here the sample spans roughly 100,000 clones, 91% being singletons. The sequencing used peripheral blood, collected on day 0 of AZD1222 vaccination. These receptors originate from an adult in good health.

This rearrangement joins TRBV2 to TRBJ2-1; 8 bases agree with TRBD1. Per germline, CDR1 SNHLY and CDR2 FYNNEI. CDR3 size: 15 residues. With 3 bases clipped from V and 3 bases from J, the junction kept 4 bases outside the gene matches. The CDR3, as DNA: TGTGCCAGCAGTGAGAGGGGACAGGTCTACAATGAGCAGTTCTTC. Translation gives CASSERGQVYNEQFF.

J is TRBJ2-7 and V is TRBV14; TRBD1 might be the D (5 bases). The CDR3 is 13 residues long. Trimming took off 4 bases at V and 6 bases at J, with 13 bases between the two ends. Germline V gives CDR1 SGHDN, CDR2 FVKESK. The CDR3 is CASSRYRQGEQYF. The CDR3 nucleotides read TGTGCCAGCAGCCGGTACCGCCAGGGCGAGCAGTACTTC.

V and J are TRBV19 and TRBJ2-7, with TRBD2 matching 11 bases. CDR1 and CDR2 from the germline V gene are LNHDA and SQIVND (reference sequence). V lost 4 bases and J lost 3; bases outside the gene matches: 5. The length of the CDR3 is 15 residues. Here the CDR3 DNA reads TGTGCCAGTAGTAGCCCCGGGACTAGCGGCTACGAGCAGTACTTC. Its translation: CASSSPGTSGYEQYF. Complete variable domain (other parts from reference TRBV19 and TRBJ2-7): DGGITQSPKYLFRKEGQNVTLSCEQNLNHDAMYWYRQDPGQGLRLIYYSQIVNDFQKGDIAEGYSVSREKKESFPLTVTSAQKNPTAFYLCASSSPGTSGYEQYFGPGTRLTVT.

This clone was counted a single time. The rearrangement joins TRBV27 to TRBJ1-3, with 7 bases lining up with TRBD1. With V trimmed by 2 bases and J by 8 bases, 3 bases remained unmatched. CDR1 MNHEY and CDR2 SMNVEV come from the germline V gene (reference sequence). The CDR3 length is 13 residues. CDR3 loop: CASSLNRGDTIYF. In DNA form, the CDR3 reads TGTGCCAGCAGTTTAAACAGGGGCGACACCATATATTTT.

This sequence joins TRBV5-1 and TRBJ1-1, with 9 bases that match TRBD1. The J segment lost 1 base and the V segment lost 1 base, leaving 8 bases of the junction unmatched. Germline CDR1 is SGHRS and CDR2 is YFSETQ. CDR3 length: 17 residues. This CDR3 reads CASSLLVQGARNTEAFF. The CDR3 coding sequence is TGCGCCAGCAGCTTGCTAGTACAGGGGGCGCGGAACACTGAAGCTTTCTTT.

CDR3 bases: TGTGCCAGCTCCCCTCAGCGGGGGCAAGAGACCCAGTACTTC. It codes for CASSPQRGQETQYF. The chain carries TRBV18 and TRBJ2-5; 8 bases agree with TRBD2. The CDR3 sequence is 14 residues long. V trimming: 6 bases; J trimming: 2 bases; junction bases outside the gene matches: 5. Per the germline V gene, CDR1 is KGHSH and CDR2 is LQKENI.

This chain connects TRBV7-2 to TRBJ2-3; D not certain. Germline CDR1 reads SGHTA; CDR2 reads FQGNSA. This CDR3 has 13 residues. The V gene lost 5 bases and the J gene lost 6 bases, with 12 bases spanning the gap. The CDR3 DNA follows: TGTGCCAGCAGCCCTCGCTCAGGTGATACGCAGTATTTT. Translation: CASSPRSGDTQYF.

V usage is TRBV12-3 or TRBV12-4 and J usage is TRBJ2-7, with 7 nucleotides matching TRBD2. The CDR3 is 13 residues long. Germline trimming cut 4 bases from V and 4 bases from J; bases unmatched to any gene: 4. CDR3 sequence: CASSSGGSYEQYF. CDR3 coding DNA: TGTGCCAGCAGTTCGGGGGGTAGTTACGAGCAGTACTTC.

This chain joins TRBV19 and TRBJ1-1; D is undetermined. V gave up 4 bases and J gave up 0 bases, with 12 bases separating them. The CDR3 consists of 15 residues. Germline V gives CDR1 LNHDA, CDR2 SQIVND (reference sequence). The CDR3 here is CASSKWEVMNTEAFF. CDR3 bases: TGTGCCAGTAGTAAATGGGAGGTGATGAACACTGAAGCTTTCTTT. Together with reference TRBV19 and TRBJ1-1, the CDR3 gives the full variable domain: DGGITQSPKYLFRKEGQNVTLSCEQNLNHDAMYWYRQDPGQGLRLIYYSQIVNDFQKGDIAEGYSVSREKKESFPLTVTSAQKNPTAFYLCASSKWEVMNTEAFFGQGTRLTVV.